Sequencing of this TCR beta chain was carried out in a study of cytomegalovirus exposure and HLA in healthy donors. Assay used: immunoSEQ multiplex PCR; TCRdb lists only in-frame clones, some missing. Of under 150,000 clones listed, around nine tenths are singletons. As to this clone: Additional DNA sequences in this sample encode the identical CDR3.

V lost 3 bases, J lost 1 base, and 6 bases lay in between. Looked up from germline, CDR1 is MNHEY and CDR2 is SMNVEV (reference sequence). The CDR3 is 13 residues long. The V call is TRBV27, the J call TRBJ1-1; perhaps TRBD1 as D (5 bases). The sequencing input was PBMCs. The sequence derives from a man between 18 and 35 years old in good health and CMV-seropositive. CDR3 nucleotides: TGTGCCAGCAGTTTTGGACAGAACACTGAAGCTTTCTTT. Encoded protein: CASSFGQNTEAFF.